This TCR beta chain derives from a study of cytomegalovirus exposure and HLA in healthy donors. PCR used 60 Vbeta primers and 13 Jbeta primers. Generated by immunoSEQ multiplex PCR, the TCRdb table keeps only in-frame clones and is missing some. The sample shows 240,000 or so clones, 70% to 90% of them seen only once. As regards this clone: Its antigen is currently unknown.

This CDR3 spans 13 amino acids. Germline V CDR1 and CDR2: SGDLS, YYNGEE. General study points: An analysis that was carried out later associated some 17,000 TCR beta sequences with HLA alleles at 0.05 false discovery rate. Segments of the TCR beta V type were, in most cases, productive about 90% or about 30% of the time in an earlier analysis. Across HLA loci, a later analysis found differing TCR association rates, with DRB1 most and HLA-C fewest. According to a later analysis, most TCR beta chains associated with CMV appeared HLA-restricted.

Sequenced material: PBMCs. The clonotype was recovered from a woman aged 55-75 years in good health and CMV-seropositive. V usage is TRBV9 and J usage is TRBJ2-5; 8 nucleotides match TRBD2. The J call could be wrong; TRBJ2-7 is a better fit for the DNA end. The CDR3: CASGASGSYEQYF. DNA of the CDR3: TGTGCCAGCGGGGCTAGCGGGTCCTACGAGCAGTACTTC.